This TCR beta chain appears in the sequencing data of a study of blood T cell repertoires in COVID-19. Study in general: Acute and convalescent COVID-19 specimens originated in the United States, Italy and Spain. PBMCs, B-cell-depleted T cells, or T cells were the source of the cDNA or gDNA that made up the material.

In the authors' methods: Amplification with reference gene primers provided the estimates of nucleated cell counts. The data were produced by immunoSEQ multiplex PCR, yet TCRdb's version contains in-frame clones alone and is incomplete. The D gene and trimming were derived from the DNA, and the V and J assignments and clone size from that table. Of approximately 250,000 clones listed, around 85% were seen once; the top ten hold approximately 6.3%. Specimen: peripheral blood. The TCR comes from an older woman with active or convalescent COVID-19.

The CDR3 bases are TGCGCCAGCAGCTTAGGACTAGCGGGAGTGGGCACCGGGGAGCTGTTTTTT. Translation gives CASSLGLAGVGTGELFF. The chain joins TRBV5-1 to TRBJ2-2, with 13 bases aligning to TRBD2. CDR3 size: 17 residues. V was clipped by 2 bases and J by 4 bases; unmatched bases: 5. Germline V gene lookup returns CDR1 SGHRS and CDR2 YFSETQ.